Below, one T cell receptor (beta chain) is given with its context. Antigen specificity is unknown. One base away lies a much larger clone, so this may be a sequencing read error. The J segment lost 2 bases and the V segment lost 4 bases, leaving 17 bases of the junction unmatched. The germline gives CDR1 MNHNS, CDR2 SASEGT. This CDR3 comprises 19 residues. TCRdb re-called the reads with MiXCR, one entry per CDR3 protein. This sample yields 800,000 to 950,000 distinct CDR3 sequences, of which around a third are seen a single time; 9.5% to 15% belongs to the top ten. This specimen belongs to a study of T cell repertoires in cytomegalovirus infection.

The origin of this receptor is a human donor in good health (CMV status not recorded). Some clones in this sample may be carry-over from other donors' samples. The chain uses TRBV6-1 and TRBJ2-7; 10 bases agree with TRBD2. This specimen was cultured CD8+ T cells from PBMCs, taken from culture after CMV antigen stimulation. The CDR3 loop reads CASSASGMVSGGAPYEQYV. DNA of the CDR3: TGTGCCAGCAGTGCCTCCGGAATGGTCAGCGGGGGGGCCCCCTACGAGCAGTACGTC.